Listed below are T cell receptor beta chains from one sample, sequenced in a study of OX40 agonist ivuxolimab in advanced cancers. The assay was immunoSEQ multiplex PCR, and TCRdb's table has in-frame clones only and misses some. The data show approximately 100,000 clones, approximately 90% seen once. The sequences come from CD4+ or CD8+ T cells sorted from blood, collected in a trial of the OX40 agonist ivuxolimab. The receptors here all came from an adult with an advanced solid tumor such as melanoma, head and neck, liver or kidney cancer. Both conserved end residues are part of each CDR3. D genes are given only for firm matches. The size of a clone is reported for some rows only, either as once, few or many, or as a class for expanded clones.

d_call	v_call	clone_size	j_call	cdr3_nt	cdr3_aa
NA	TRBV2	NA	TRBJ1-6	TGTGCCAGCAGAGGTCGACAGGCGTCATTGGGTTCACCCCTCCACTTT	CASRGRQASLGSPLHF
NA	TRBV5-1	NA	TRBJ2-1	TGCGCCAGCAGCCAGCGACAGGACAATGAGCAGTTCTTC	CASSQRQDNEQFF
NA	TRBV11-2	NA	TRBJ1-1	TGTGCCAGCAGTATGGCCGGGAGAATCACTGAAGCTTTCTTT	CASSMAGRITEAFF
NA	TRBV18	NA	TRBJ2-5	TGTGCCAGCTCGGCCCAACCAAAAGAGACCCAGTACTTC	CASSAQPKETQYF
TRBD1	TRBV18	NA	TRBJ2-3	TGTGCCAGCTCACCTCAGGGGGCCGGCACAGATACGCAGTATTTT	CASSPQGAGTDTQYF
TRBD2	TRBV10-1	NA	TRBJ2-7	TGCGCCAGCAGTGGAGCGGGGGGGGAGCAGTACTTC	CASSGAGGEQYF
TRBD1	TRBV28	few	TRBJ1-5	TGTGCCAGCAGTTCCCCGACAGGGGCCAATCAGCCCCAGCATTTT	CASSSPTGANQPQHF
NA	TRBV28	NA	TRBJ2-7	TGTGCCAGCAGTGGGCTGTGGCGCGAGCAGTACTTC	CASSGLWREQYF
NA	TRBV19	NA	TRBJ1-2	TGTGCCAGTGAAGACAGTGCCAACTATGGCTACACCTTC	CASEDSANYGYTF
NA	TRBV6-1	NA	TRBJ1-3	TGTGCCAGCAGTCCAGGGCAGGGAGGAAACACCATATATTTT	CASSPGQGGNTIYF
TRBD1	TRBV28	NA	TRBJ1-4	TGTGCCAGCAGACCCGGGACAGTTAATGAAAAACTGTTTTTT	CASRPGTVNEKLFF
NA	TRBV7-9	NA	TRBJ2-2	TGTGCCAGCAATCCGGGGACTCCTAGCGTGAAGCTGTTTTTT	CASNPGTPSVKLFF
NA	TRBV10-2	NA	TRBJ2-1	TGCGCCAGCAGTGAGTTTCGAAATGAGCAGTTCTTC	CASSEFRNEQFF
NA	TRBV6-4	NA	TRBJ1-1	TGTGCCAGCGGACGGACGGCGAACACTGAAGCTTTCTTT	CASGRTANTEAFF
NA	TRBV23-1	NA	TRBJ2-5	TGCGCCAGCAGTCAACGTCCCCAGGGGCCCTACCAAGAGACCCAGTACTTC	CASSQRPQGPYQETQYF
NA	TRBV7-2	NA	TRBJ2-7	TGTGCCAGCAGCTTGTCGACAGTAATCTCCTACGAGCAGTACTTC	CASSLSTVISYEQYF
NA	TRBV27	NA	TRBJ1-6	TGTGCCAGCAGTTTAGAGGGGGGCCATTCACCCCTCCACTTT	CASSLEGGHSPLHF
NA	TRBV6-1	NA	TRBJ1-1	TGTGCCAGCAAGAGGGGGGATAACACTGAAGCTTTCTTT	CASKRGDNTEAFF
NA	TRBV18	NA	TRBJ1-1	TGTGCCAGCTCACCACCGGGATTCACTGAAGCTTTCTTT	CASSPPGFTEAFF
NA	TRBV19	once	TRBJ2-2	TGTGCCAGCAGAGTACCGGGACACAACACCGGGGAGCTGTTTTTT	CASRVPGHNTGELFF
NA	TRBV7-2	NA	TRBJ1-1	TGTGCCAGCAGCCTTCGGACCCCTGGGAACACTGAAGCTTTCTTT	CASSLRTPGNTEAFF
NA	TRBV29-1	NA	TRBJ2-7	TGCAGCTCTGGCCCTACAACCTACGAGCAGTACTTC	CSSGPTTYEQYF
NA	TRBV5-1	NA	TRBJ1-1	TGCGCCAGCAGCCAAGGGACCCTGAACACTGAAGCTTTCTTT	CASSQGTLNTEAFF
NA	TRBV19	NA	TRBJ1-4	TGTGCCAGTACCAATAGACCGCGACAGCTTAATGAAAAACTGTTTTTT	CASTNRPRQLNEKLFF
NA	TRBV6-6	NA	TRBJ1-2	TGTGCCAGCAGGCAGGGGACGGGCTACACCTTC	CASRQGTGYTF
TRBD1	TRBV27	many	TRBJ1-5	TGTGCCAGCCGGCAGGGACAGGAGAGCAATCAGCCCCAGCATTTT	CASRQGQESNQPQHF
NA	TRBV6-5	NA	TRBJ1-2	TGTGCCAGCAGACGGACAGTTTACACCTTC	CASRRTVYTF
NA	TRBV14	NA	TRBJ1-1	TGTGCCAGCAGCCAAGGAAGGATATCTGAAGCTTTCTTT	CASSQGRISEAFF
NA	TRBV6-1	NA	TRBJ1-5	TGTGCCAGCAGAAACTCTGGGGGGAATCAGCCCCAGCATTTT	CASRNSGGNQPQHF
NA	TRBV6-1	NA	TRBJ1-6	TGTGCCAGCGGGCAGGCTTCAGGGTTAAACTCACCCCTCCACTTT	CASGQASGLNSPLHF
TRBD1	TRBV28	NA	TRBJ1-1	TGTGCCAGCACCCAGACAGGGTTCAACACTGAAGCTTTCTTT	CASTQTGFNTEAFF
NA	TRBV29-1	NA	TRBJ2-2	TGCAGCGCCCAAAGGGCAGCGAACACCGGGGAGCTGTTTTTT	CSAQRAANTGELFF
NA	TRBV6-4	NA	TRBJ2-1	TGTGCCAGCAGTGACGCGGGGACGACACATGAGCAGTTCTTC	CASSDAGTTHEQFF
NA	TRBV7-2	NA	TRBJ1-1	TGTGCCAGCAGCACTCAGGGACGCGGCCTAAACTCTGAAGCTTTCTTT	CASSTQGRGLNSEAFF
TRBD2	TRBV19	NA	TRBJ2-1	TGTGCCAGTAGTATCCGGCTAGCGGACTACAATGAGCAGTTCTTC	CASSIRLADYNEQFF
NA	TRBV2	NA	TRBJ2-2	TGTGCCAGCTCTCCTCAAGGGGCCGACACCGGGGAGCTGTTTTTT	CASSPQGADTGELFF
TRBD1	TRBV7-2	NA	TRBJ1-2	TGTGCCAGCAGCACCTACGGAGGGACAGGGTCTGGCTACACCTTC	CASSTYGGTGSGYTF
TRBD1	TRBV7-9	NA	TRBJ2-3	TGTGCCAGCAGCGAGGGACAGGGTCTAGATACGCAGTATTTT	CASSEGQGLDTQYF
NA	TRBV7-8	NA	TRBJ1-1	TGTGCCAGCAGCTTGATAACAGGGAATACTGAAGCTTTCTTT	CASSLITGNTEAFF
NA	TRBV7-3	NA	TRBJ2-1	TGTGCCAGCAGCTTATCGGAGGGCTACAATGAGCAGTTCTTC	CASSLSEGYNEQFF
TRBD2	TRBV11-2	NA	TRBJ2-5	TGTGCCAGCAGCCGGACTAGCGGGGCAGAGACCCAGTACTTC	CASSRTSGAETQYF
NA	TRBV7-2	NA	TRBJ2-7	TGTGCCAGCAGCCCCTCTTCCTACGAGCAGTACTTC	CASSPSSYEQYF
TRBD1	TRBV7-8	NA	TRBJ1-4	TGTGCCAGCAGCTTATCCTGGACAGGGCGAGAGGAAAAACTGTTTTTT	CASSLSWTGREEKLFF
NA	TRBV10-2	NA	TRBJ1-6	TGCGCCAGCAGTGAATGGCAGGGTAATTCACCCCTCCACTTT	CASSEWQGNSPLHF
TRBD1	TRBV7-2	NA	TRBJ1-2	TGTGCCAGCAGCTCCCTAGGACAGGGAGGGAATGGCTACACCTTC	CASSSLGQGGNGYTF
TRBD1	TRBV2	NA	TRBJ2-7	TGTGCCAGCAGTGACCCACGGACAGGGATCGAGCAGTACTTC	CASSDPRTGIEQYF
TRBD1	TRBV10-3	NA	TRBJ2-3	TGTGCCATCAGTGCCGGGACAGGGGCAGATACGCAGTATTTT	CAISAGTGADTQYF
NA	TRBV19	NA	TRBJ2-3	TGTGCCAGTAGTAGGATGCTCCCCTCCGATACGCAGTATTTT	CASSRMLPSDTQYF
NA	TRBV6-1	once	TRBJ1-2	TGTGCCAGCAGTGAACATGACCGGGGGTATGGCTACACCTTC	CASSEHDRGYGYTF
TRBD1	TRBV30	NA	TRBJ2-5	TGTGCCTGGAGTGGGACAGGGGGAGAGACCCAGTACTTC	CAWSGTGGETQYF
NA	TRBV30	NA	TRBJ1-6	TGTGCCTGGGGGGGGGTCAAATCACCCCTCCACTTT	CAWGGVKSPLHF
TRBD2	TRBV7-2	NA	TRBJ2-7	TGTGCCAGCAGCAAATGGACTAGCGGGGGCTACGAGCAGTACTTC	CASSKWTSGGYEQYF
NA	TRBV10-3	NA	TRBJ1-3	TGTGCCATCAGTGAGTCGTTACAGGGAAACTCTGGAAACACCATATATTTT	CAISESLQGNSGNTIYF
NA	TRBV5-6	NA	TRBJ1-6	TGTGCCAGCAGCTTGGGTGGGGGTATTAGCTCCTATAATTCACCCCTCCACTTT	CASSLGGGISSYNSPLHF
TRBD1	TRBV5-4	NA	TRBJ2-7	TGTGCCAGCAGCTTGACAGGGGGCTACGAGCAGTACTTC	CASSLTGGYEQYF
NA	TRBV30	NA	TRBJ2-6	TGTGCCTGGAGCCTTGGGGGGGCCAACGTCCTGACTTTC	CAWSLGGANVLTF
NA	TRBV5-1	NA	TRBJ2-5	TGCGCCAGCAGCTTGGAGCAGGGAGCCCCAGAGACCCAGTACTTC	CASSLEQGAPETQYF
TRBD1	TRBV27	NA	TRBJ2-7	TGTGCCAGCAGTTTGACAGGGGTCGAGCAGTACTTC	CASSLTGVEQYF
NA	TRBV10-2	NA	TRBJ2-5	TGCGCCAGCAGTGAGGCAAAAGAGACCCAGTACTTC	CASSEAKETQYF